The 26 T cell receptor beta chains below come from one sample, sequenced in a study of T cells in Graves' hyperthyroidism and ophthalmopathy. Amplification yielded TCR beta CDR3 regions, with RNA transcripts as the source. Carried out on the TCR CDR3, a first-round RT-PCR used the HTBI primer set. Each CDR3 protein gets one entry after TCRdb re-called the multiplex PCR reads with MiXCR. The sample has about 510,000 distinct CDR3 sequences; 13% to 15% are singletons. Source material: blood. All receptors come from a woman in her 40s with Graves' hyperthyroidism.

This clonotype has more than one count but fewer than ten. The final CDR3 position lacks the conserved phenylalanine or tryptophan, pointing to a likely read error. The chain is built from TRBV9 and TRBJ1-1; a possible D gene is TRBD1 (6 bases). V gave up 4 bases and J gave up 1 base, with 11 bases separating them. Germline V gene sequence: CDR1 SGDLS, CDR2 YYNGEE. The CDR3 spans 14 residues. Written as DNA, the CDR3 is TGTGCCAGCAGCTCCAGGGGAGGGAACACTGAAGCTTTCCTT. Translation gives CASSSRGGNTEAFL.

This clonotype was found a few times. The chain combines TRBV29-1 with TRBJ2-5, with D possibly TRBD1 on 6 matching bases. The CDR3 contains 17 residues. V lost 1 base, J lost 5 bases, and 23 bases lay in between. Germline CDR1 is SQVTM and CDR2 is ANQGSEA. CDR3 bases: TGCAGCGTTGAAGGGGAGACAGGCGCACCCTTAGGGGAGACCCAGTACTTC. Amino acids: CSVEGETGAPLGETQYF.

This rearrangement joins TRBV5-6 to TRBJ1-1; TRBD1 might be the D (6 bases). CDR1 and CDR2 (germline): SGHDT, YYEEEE. The CDR3 consists of 15 residues. V was pared by 1 base and J by 4 bases, with 14 bases between. This CDR3 is CASSLRGLGSTEAFF. The CDR3 DNA follows: TGTGCCAGCAGCTTGAGGGGGTTGGGGTCCACTGAAGCTTTCTTT.

This clonotype was detected many times. V usage is TRBV14 and J usage is TRBJ2-3, with D hard to call. The CDR3 length is 14 residues. Germline CDR1 and CDR2: SGHDN and FVKESK. The germline V and J ends were trimmed by 1 base and 2 bases, with 7 bases remaining between them. Written as DNA, the CDR3 is TGTGCCAGCAGCCAAGCGGAGATCACAGATACGCAGTATTTT. Protein product: CASSQAEITDTQYF.

The table lists this clonotype with many counts. This sequence joins TRBV4-1 and TRBJ1-1, with no clear D. The germline V gene has CDR1 MGHRA and CDR2 YSYEKL. Trimming removed 0 bases from V and 1 base from J, with 6 bases in between. The CDR3 runs to 14 residues. CDR3 sequence reads: CASSQDAGNTEAFF. The CDR3 region has the DNA TGCGCCAGCAGCCAAGACGCGGGGAACACTGAAGCTTTCTTT.

This clonotype appeared a few times. This chain links TRBV3-1 with TRBJ2-7, with TRBD1 identical over 8 bases. This CDR3 region has 15 residues. Germline trimming cut 5 bases from V and 2 bases from J; bases unmatched to any gene: 8. Germline V lookup: CDR1 LGHDT, CDR2 YNNKEL (reference sequence). CDR3 amino acids: CASSKMQGAPYEQYF. DNA of the CDR3: TGTGCCAGCAGCAAGATGCAGGGGGCTCCCTACGAGCAGTACTTC.

This clonotype has a count of ten or more. The chain combines TRBV28 with TRBJ2-1; TRBD2 might be the D (6 bases). The CDR3 has 15 residues. Trimming took off 7 bases at V and 3 bases at J, with 16 bases between the two ends. Germline-derived CDR1 and CDR2 are MDHEN and SYDVKM. The chain's CDR3 is CASTTVGGNYNEQFF. For the CDR3, the DNA is TGTGCCAGCACCACCGTTGGCGGGAACTACAATGAGCAGTTCTTC.

This clonotype occurred a few times. The chain combines TRBV5-1 with TRBJ2-2; 8 nucleotides align to TRBD2. Unmatched junction bases numbered 10, after V lost 0 bases and J lost 3 bases. CDR1 is SGHRS and CDR2 is YFSETQ in the germline V gene. The CDR3 is 18 amino acids. CDR3 coding DNA: TGCGCCAGCAGCTTGGAGTTCGGGAGGGCCGGGTACACCGGGGAGCTGTTTTTT. It yields the protein CASSLEFGRAGYTGELFF.

This clonotype was counted at least ten times. The chain recombines TRBV3-1 with TRBJ2-1; D is tentatively TRBD1 or TRBD2 (6 bases each). The CDR3 extends over 15 amino acids. Germline assignment: CDR1 LGHDT and CDR2 YNNKEL (reference sequence). Trimming removed 1 base from V and 3 bases from J, with 10 bases in between. For the CDR3, the DNA is TGTGCCAGCAGCCAAGGCGGGACAAACTACAATGAGCAGTTCTTC. Translated: CASSQGGTNYNEQFF.

The chain uses TRBV5-1 and TRBJ1-4; D ambiguous. V lost 4 bases to trimming and J lost 8 bases, with 18 bases between them. The CDR3 length is 15 residues. Germline CDR1 and CDR2: SGHRS and YFSETQ. CDR3 in DNA: TGCGCCAGCAGCGTTGCAGGTTCGGGCGGCGAAAAACTGTTTTTT. It encodes CASSVAGSGGEKLFF.

This clonotype showed up just a few times. CDR3 residues: CAWGTRKTGELFF. The CDR3 coding sequence is TGTGCCTGGGGTACTAGAAAGACCGGGGAGCTGTTTTTT. The gene calls are TRBV30 and TRBJ2-2; TRBD2 is a possible D gene (5 bases). The V gene's germline CDR1 is GTSNPN and CDR2 SVGIG (reference sequence). CDR3 length equals 13 residues. V lost 5 bases and J lost 5, with 12 bases in between.

This clonotype was found many times. The chain carries TRBV9 and TRBJ1-2; no firm D call. The germline gives CDR1 SGDLS, CDR2 YYNGEE. V lost 3 bases and J lost 5, with 20 bases in between. There are 16 residues in the CDR3. The CDR3 spells CASSAHVQRDKYGYTF. The CDR3 nucleotides read TGTGCCAGCAGCGCCCACGTACAGCGTGACAAATATGGCTACACCTTC.

This clonotype has a count of ten or more. The V and J genes are TRBV12-3 or TRBV12-4 and TRBJ2-1; 12 nucleotides match TRBD2. The CDR3 length is 18 residues. V lost 6 bases and J lost 5; bases outside the gene matches: 14. The CDR3 coding sequence is TGTGCCAGCAGACCGATCTCAGGGACTAGCGGGCGGCACAATGAGCAGTTCTTC. Its protein is CASRPISGTSGRHNEQFF.

This clonotype was seen many times. The V gene is TRBV28, the J gene TRBJ1-5, with no clear D. The ends were cut back, 5 bases at V and 11 bases at J, with 16 bases in the middle. The V gene's germline CDR1 is MDHEN and CDR2 SYDVKM. This CDR3 is built from 13 residues. CDR3 sequence (DNA): TGTGCCAGCAGTGTTCCGCCCATATCAGCCCAGCATTTT. Translated, it gives CASSVPPISAQHF.

This clonotype was detected many times. The chain is built from TRBV30 and TRBJ1-1, with D uncertain. V shed 4 bases and J shed 7 bases, with 13 bases lying between them. Germline V gene lookup returns CDR1 GTSNPN and CDR2 SVGIG (reference sequence). The CDR3 runs 12 residues. The CDR3 loop is CAWILRTGEAFF. CDR3 sequence (DNA): TGTGCCTGGATCCTACGGACTGGTGAAGCTTTCTTT.

This chain connects TRBV27 to TRBJ2-7; 10 positions match TRBD1. CDR1 and CDR2 from the germline V gene are MNHEY and SMNVEV (reference sequence). This CDR3 spans 15 amino acids. J gave up 6 bases and V 5 bases, and 10 bases lay outside the gene matches. The CDR3 DNA follows: TGTGCCAGCAGTAAACCCGGGACAGGGGTAGGCGAGCAGTACTTC. Encoded protein: CASSKPGTGVGEQYF.

This clonotype was seen repeatedly, ten times or more. This chain joins TRBV6-1 and TRBJ2-2; no clear D. The CDR3 totals 15 residues. V was cut by 6 bases and J by 1 base, with 12 bases left in between. CDR1 and CDR2 from the germline V gene are MNHNS and SASEGT. The CDR3 sequence: CASRLSGRNTGELFF. For the CDR3, the DNA is TGTGCCAGCAGGTTAAGTGGGCGGAACACCGGGGAGCTGTTTTTT.

This clonotype was counted at least ten times. V is TRBV29-1 and J is TRBJ2-5, with D unresolved. This CDR3 has 13 amino acids. Germline V CDR1 and CDR2: SQVTM, ANQGSEA. The ends were cut back, 6 bases at V and 1 base at J, with 12 bases in the middle. CDR3 DNA sequence: TGCAGCGTCGCCTACAGTATCCAAGAGACCCAGTACTTC. Translating it yields CSVAYSIQETQYF.

This clonotype was counted a few times. V usage is TRBV3-1 and J usage is TRBJ2-7, with D perhaps TRBD2 (6 bases). The CDR3 is 16 amino acids. CDR1 is LGHDT and CDR2 is YNNKEL in the germline V gene (reference sequence). The germline V and J ends were trimmed by 0 bases and 7 bases, with 19 bases remaining between them. The CDR3 DNA is TGTGCCAGCAGCCAAGATCTAACAAGTCAAGGGAGGGAGCAGTACTTC. It codes for CASSQDLTSQGREQYF.

This clonotype was picked up a small number of times. The chain uses TRBV24-1 and TRBJ1-5; D is unresolved. The CDR3 length is 13 residues. Germline assignment: CDR1 KGHDR and CDR2 SFDVKD. The germline V and J ends were trimmed by 3 bases and 5 bases, with 7 bases remaining between them. For the CDR3, the DNA is TGTGCCACCAGTGATGGGGTACATCAGCCCCAGCATTTT. Its translation: CATSDGVHQPQHF.

This clonotype has at least ten counts. The genes are TRBV20-1 and TRBJ1-2; D ambiguous. CDR3 length: 13 amino acids. V was cut by 1 base and J by 4 bases, with 10 bases left in between. CDR1 is DFQATT, CDR2 SNEGSKA, per germline (reference sequence). The CDR3 protein is CSARVEVGYGYTF. The CDR3 DNA reads as TGCAGTGCTAGAGTAGAAGTCGGCTATGGCTACACCTTC.

This clonotype was seen repeatedly, ten times or more. The chain uses TRBV28 and TRBJ2-3; 7 bases fit TRBD2. The germline CDR1 and CDR2 sequences are MDHEN and SYDVKM. J was trimmed by 0 bases and V by 4 bases; bases with no gene match: 7. The CDR3 sequence is 16 residues long. The CDR3 DNA is TGTGCCAGCAGTTCCCCCGGAGCGGGAAGCACAGATACGCAGTATTTT. Amino acids: CASSSPGAGSTDTQYF.

The chain carries TRBV5-1 and TRBJ2-6; D not resolved. Germline CDR1 and CDR2: SGHRS and YFSETQ. Trimming left V 2 bases short and J 4 bases short, with 7 bases between. This CDR3 is built from 14 residues. For the CDR3, the DNA is TGCGCCAGCAGCTTAAGTCCCGGGGCCAACGTCCTGACTTTC. Protein sequence: CASSLSPGANVLTF.

About this clonotype: This may come from a read error, since a much larger clone is one base off. The CDR3 DNA is TGTGCCTGGAGCACTAGCGACACAGATACGCAGTATTTT. Encoded protein: CAWSTSDTDTQYF. The chain carries TRBV30 and TRBJ2-3; 7 bases line up with TRBD2. CDR1 is GTSNPN, CDR2 SVGIG, per germline (reference sequence). V lost 3 bases, J lost 2 bases, and 2 bases stayed unmatched. This CDR3 comprises 13 residues. The whole variable domain, filled in from reference TRBV30 and TRBJ2-3, reads SQTIHQWPATLVQPVGSPLSLECTVEGTSNPNLYWYRQAAGRGLQLLFYSVGIGQISSEVPQNLSASRPQDRQFILSSKKLLLSDSGFYLCAWSTSDTDTQYFGPGTRLTVL.

Only a few counts were recorded for this clonotype. V is TRBV7-9 and J is TRBJ2-7; possible D gene TRBD2, 6 bases. Germline V lookup: CDR1 SEHNR, CDR2 FQNEAQ (reference sequence). V gave up 6 bases and J gave up 6 bases, with 12 bases separating them. This CDR3 contains 12 residues. The CDR3 sequence is CASSGLSVEQYF. CDR3 DNA sequence: TGTGCCAGCAGTGGACTAAGTGTCGAGCAGTACTTC.

Comments on this clonotype: A much larger clone sits a single nucleotide away, making a read error possible. V is TRBV12-3 or TRBV12-4 and J is TRBJ2-1; maybe TRBD1 (6 bases). The CDR3 loop spans 12 amino acids. In DNA, the CDR3 is TGTGCCAGCGGTTTAGGGGGTCAGGAGCAGTTCTTC. This codes for CASGLGGQEQFF.